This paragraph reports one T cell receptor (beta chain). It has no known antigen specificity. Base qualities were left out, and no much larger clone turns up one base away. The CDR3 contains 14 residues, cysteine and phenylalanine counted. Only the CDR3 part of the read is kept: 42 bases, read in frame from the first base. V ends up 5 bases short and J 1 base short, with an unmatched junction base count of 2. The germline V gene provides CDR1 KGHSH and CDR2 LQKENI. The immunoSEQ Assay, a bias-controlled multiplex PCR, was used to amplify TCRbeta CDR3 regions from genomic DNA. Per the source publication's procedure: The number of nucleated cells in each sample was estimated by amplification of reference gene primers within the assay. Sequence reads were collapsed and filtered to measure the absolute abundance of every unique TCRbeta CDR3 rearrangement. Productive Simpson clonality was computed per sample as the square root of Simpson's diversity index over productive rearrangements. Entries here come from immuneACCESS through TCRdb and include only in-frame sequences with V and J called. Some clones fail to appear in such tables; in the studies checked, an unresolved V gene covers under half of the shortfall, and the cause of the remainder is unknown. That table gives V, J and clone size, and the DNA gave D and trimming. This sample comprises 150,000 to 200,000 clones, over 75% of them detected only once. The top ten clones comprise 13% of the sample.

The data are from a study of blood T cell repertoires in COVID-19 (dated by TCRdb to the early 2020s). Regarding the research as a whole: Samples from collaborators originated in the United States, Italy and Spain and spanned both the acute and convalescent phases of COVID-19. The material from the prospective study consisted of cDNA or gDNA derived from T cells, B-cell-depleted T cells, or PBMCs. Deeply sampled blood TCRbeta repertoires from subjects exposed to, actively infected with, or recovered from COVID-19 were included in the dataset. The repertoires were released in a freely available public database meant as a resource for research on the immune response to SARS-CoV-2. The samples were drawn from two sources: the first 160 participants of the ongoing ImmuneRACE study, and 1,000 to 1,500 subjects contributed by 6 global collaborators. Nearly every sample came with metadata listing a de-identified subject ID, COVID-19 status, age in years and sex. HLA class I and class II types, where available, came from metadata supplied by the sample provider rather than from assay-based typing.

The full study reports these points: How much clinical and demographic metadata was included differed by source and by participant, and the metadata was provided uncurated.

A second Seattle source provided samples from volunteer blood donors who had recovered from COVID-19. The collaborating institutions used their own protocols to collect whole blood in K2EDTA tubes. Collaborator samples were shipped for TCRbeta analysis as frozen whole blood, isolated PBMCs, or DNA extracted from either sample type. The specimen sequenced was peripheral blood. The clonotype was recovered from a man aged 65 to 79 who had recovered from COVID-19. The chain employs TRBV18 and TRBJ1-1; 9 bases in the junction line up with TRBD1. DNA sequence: TGTGCCAGCTCATCACAGGGGGCGAACACTGAAGCTTTCTTT. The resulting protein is CASSSQGANTEAFF.